This TCR beta chain emerged from a study of cytotoxic CD8 clonotypes in ibrutinib-treated CLL (dated by TCRdb to the early 2020s). For the study in its entirety: The cohort had 11 relapsed/refractory and roughly 15 treatment-naive patients; roughly 17 were IGHV unmutated. Cryopreserved peripheral blood mononuclear cells were obtained before treatment, at response, and at either sustained remission or disease progression. Samples averaged 255,043 productive templates and 94,082 productive rearrangements. Samples at response were collected after a median of about 13 months of treatment, with a range of about 6 to 36 months. Responses were partial in around 25 patients and complete in 2; after median about 63 months follow-up, about 14 stayed in remission and roughly twelve progressed. Of the approximately 87 people in the trial, approximately 28 had longitudinal samples available. Every remission and progressive disease sample was obtained while ibrutinib was still being received by the patients. Study-level results and caveats: At baseline, clonality was higher than in age-matched healthy donors and showed a strong correlation with circulating CD8+ T-cell counts. Clonality rose at ibrutinib response, remained stable during sustained remission, and dropped back toward baseline at progression. Public clonotypes were rare and either shrank or stayed stable during treatment, and the rise in clonality at ibrutinib response reflected expansion of private clonotypes. Sustained-remission and progressing patients did not have matched sampling times, and lymph node repertoires were not examined.

Comments on this clone: There is no known antigen for this receptor. No qualities accompany the bases; no much larger clone lies one base away.

The germline V gene gives CDR1 as MNHEY and CDR2 as SVGAGI. Including the terminal cysteine and phenylalanine, the CDR3 comprises 12 residues. Just CDR3 DNA is preserved here, 36 bases in frame from base 1. Deletion took 8 bases off V and 7 bases off J, with a span of 15 bases between the germline ends. The goal of deep resolution MiSeq sequencing was a depth between 1 in 1 million and 1 in 200,000 T cells, and coverage averaged 10x per clonotype. TCR beta libraries were generated with the immunoSEQ hsTCRB Kit. The paper's data handling went like this. Data were analyzed with ImmunoSEQ Data Assistant and ImmunoSEQ Analyzer, with V, D and J genes assigned per IMGT definitions. Clonality, which ranges from 0 to 1, was calculated by subtracting the normalized Shannon entropy of productive rearrangement frequencies from one. Only overrepresented clonotypes making up at least 0.05% of the repertoire of each patient were included in the public clonotype analysis. Thirteen age-matched healthy donor repertoires from immuneACCESS were used as controls for clonality. Drawn from immuneACCESS, this table holds only the in-frame rearrangements with V and J called that TCRdb kept. Clones are partly lost; checked studies trace under half to an unresolved V gene and leave the rest unexplained. The D gene and trimming were derived from the DNA, and the V and J assignments and clone size from that table. In this sample the table shows more than 200,000 clones, more than 75% of which occur a single time. The top ten hold 9.5% to 12% of the sample.

The sample's time point, from its label and the paper: approximately 11 months on ibrutinib. For TCR beta library preparation, approximately 2 micrograms of genomic DNA were isolated from cryopreserved PBMCs. Longitudinal blood samples from CLL patients on ibrutinib monotherapy were analyzed using high-throughput TCR beta sequencing. The patients took part in an open-label, single-center phase 2 trial of ibrutinib monotherapy. The chain was built from TRBV6-5 and TRBJ2-7, with the D gene not clear enough to name. The source was PBMCs, collected after 12 months of ibrutinib treatment. This TCR was sampled from a human donor with chronic lymphocytic leukemia. The CDR3 loop reads CASGNRAREQYF. In nucleotide form, the sequence is TGTGCCAGCGGAAACCGGGCGAGAGAGCAGTACTTC.